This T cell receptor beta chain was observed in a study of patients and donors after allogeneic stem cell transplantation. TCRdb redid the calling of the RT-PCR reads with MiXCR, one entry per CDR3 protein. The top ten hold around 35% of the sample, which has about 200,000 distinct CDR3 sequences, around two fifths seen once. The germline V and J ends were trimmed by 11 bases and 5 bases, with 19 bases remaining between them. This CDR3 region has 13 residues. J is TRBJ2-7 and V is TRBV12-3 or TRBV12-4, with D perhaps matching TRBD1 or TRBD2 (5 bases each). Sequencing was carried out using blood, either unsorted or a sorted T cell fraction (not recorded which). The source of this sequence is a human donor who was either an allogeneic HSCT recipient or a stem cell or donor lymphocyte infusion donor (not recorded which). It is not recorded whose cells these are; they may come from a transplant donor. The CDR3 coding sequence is TGTGCCTCCAGCGCGAGGGGCATACACGAGCAGTACTTC. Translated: CASSARGIHEQYF.